A selection of T cell receptor beta chains follows, all from one sample in a study of blood T cell repertoires in COVID-19. Sequenced by immunoSEQ multiplex PCR; TCRdb stores in-frame clones only, minus some. The data show fewer than 300,000 clones, approximately 87% seen once. Sequencing was done on a sample of peripheral blood. The receptors here all came from a human donor in a cohort sampled during active COVID-19. The CDR3 runs from the conserved cysteine through the conserved F or W. The D gene is left open where the match is weak. Clone size is stated in some rows and not others, as once, few, many or a class when expanded.

CDR3 length: 13; V gene: TRBV6-5; clone size: -; D gene: -; J gene: TRBJ2-3; CDR3 DNA: TGTGCCAGCAGACTAGACCTCACAGATACGCAGTATTTT; CDR3 protein: CASRLDLTDTQYF
CDR3 length: 14; V gene: TRBV6-5; clone size: -; D gene: -; J gene: TRBJ1-2; CDR3 DNA: TGTGCCAGCAGCCCGGGGGAACTTATTCGGGGCTACACCTTC; CDR3 protein: CASSPGELIRGYTF
CDR3 length: 14; V gene: TRBV10-1; clone size: few; D gene: TRBD2; J gene: TRBJ2-7; CDR3 DNA: TGCGCCAGCAGTCAGTCTAGCGGGAGCTACGAGCAGTACTTC; CDR3 protein: CASSQSSGSYEQYF
CDR3 length: 14; V gene: TRBV7-2; clone size: -; D gene: TRBD1; J gene: TRBJ1-2; CDR3 DNA: TGTGCCAGCAGTAGCGAGACAGGGACCCATGGCTACACCTTC; CDR3 protein: CASSSETGTHGYTF
CDR3 length: 15; V gene: TRBV7-8; clone size: -; D gene: -; J gene: TRBJ2-7; CDR3 DNA: TGTGCCAGCAGCGTAGACCCGGGACTTTTAGGGGAGCAGTACTTC; CDR3 protein: CASSVDPGLLGEQYF
CDR3 length: 15; V gene: TRBV5-1; clone size: -; D gene: TRBD1; J gene: TRBJ2-1; CDR3 DNA: TGCGCCAGCAGCCTGGCCGGGACAGCACTAAATGAGCAGTTCTTC; CDR3 protein: CASSLAGTALNEQFF
CDR3 length: 15; V gene: TRBV5-5; clone size: -; D gene: -; J gene: TRBJ1-5; CDR3 DNA: TGTGCCAGCAGCTTAATACAGGGTAGCAATCAGCCCCAGCATTTT; CDR3 protein: CASSLIQGSNQPQHF
CDR3 length: 16; V gene: TRBV4-2; clone size: -; D gene: -; J gene: TRBJ2-5; CDR3 DNA: TGTGCCAGCAGCTCTAGGGGGGGGCAGCTACAAGAGACCCAGTACTTC; CDR3 protein: CASSSRGGQLQETQYF
CDR3 length: 15; V gene: TRBV5-5; clone size: -; D gene: -; J gene: TRBJ1-2; CDR3 DNA: TGTGCCAGCAGCTTGGGACAGTCTAGGGGTTATGGCTACACCTTC; CDR3 protein: CASSLGQSRGYGYTF
CDR3 length: 16; V gene: TRBV20-1; clone size: -; D gene: TRBD2; J gene: TRBJ2-2; CDR3 DNA: TGCAGTGCTAGTACAGCGGGGGTCACCTGGACCGGGGAGCTGTTTTTT; CDR3 protein: CSASTAGVTWTGELFF
CDR3 length: 14; V gene: TRBV7-8; clone size: -; D gene: TRBD2; J gene: TRBJ2-3; CDR3 DNA: TGTGCCAGCAGTTTTAGCGGGGGGCCGAATACGCAGTATTTT; CDR3 protein: CASSFSGGPNTQYF
CDR3 length: 15; V gene: TRBV11-2; clone size: once; D gene: TRBD1; J gene: TRBJ2-7; CDR3 DNA: TGTGCCAGCAGCTTAGGGGGGACAGGGGGCTACGAGCAGTACTTC; CDR3 protein: CASSLGGTGGYEQYF
CDR3 length: 15; V gene: TRBV6-2/TRBV6-3; clone size: -; D gene: -; J gene: TRBJ2-3; CDR3 DNA: TGTGCCAGCAGTTACATATCAGGGGTGGCAGATACGCAGTATTTT; CDR3 protein: CASSYISGVADTQYF
CDR3 length: 16; V gene: TRBV5-1; clone size: -; D gene: TRBD1; J gene: TRBJ1-1; CDR3 DNA: TGCGCCAGCAGCCCGGGGACAGGGGTTATGGACACTGAAGCTTTCTTT; CDR3 protein: CASSPGTGVMDTEAFF
CDR3 length: 16; V gene: TRBV7-9; clone size: -; D gene: -; J gene: TRBJ2-7; CDR3 DNA: TGTGCCAGCAGCCCCGCCGTTGGGCTAGCTAGGTACGAGCAGTACTTC; CDR3 protein: CASSPAVGLARYEQYF